This T cell receptor beta chain was identified in a study of shared clonotypes between healthy human individuals. Sequencing used immunoSEQ multiplex PCR; TCRdb keeps in-frame clones, though not all of them. The sample lists around 1,900,000 clones, about 94% occurring once. To note about this clone: The antigen remains undetermined.

The ends were cut back, 3 bases at V and 7 bases at J, with 16 bases in the middle. This CDR3 is built from 15 residues. Germline assignment: CDR1 MDHEN and CDR2 SYDVKM. Naive CD8 cells lacked CD45RO and underwent positive selection for CCR7, leaving out terminally differentiated effector memory CD45RA+ cells. Nashville, Tennessee was home to all donors, who were Caucasian adults. General observations from the study: In a handful of donors, around 5% of naive CD4 clonotypes appeared in common. Non-shared clonotypes had lower generation probabilities than those shared by all four donors.

The sequence was collected from a man aged 18 to 35 in good health. Some clones in this sample may be carry-over from other donors' samples. Sequenced material: naive CD8+ T cells from PBMCs. This rearrangement joins TRBV28 to TRBJ2-1, with D possibly being TRBD2 (6 bases). The CDR3 sequence is CASSFGSGRLNEQFF. The CDR3 DNA sequence: TGTGCCAGCAGTTTCGGCTCAGGGAGGCTGAATGAGCAGTTCTTC.